This TCR beta chain appears in the sequencing data of a study of immune characterization of retroperitoneal liposarcoma. This clonotype was observed at least ten times. Deletions cut 2 bases from V and 8 bases from J, with 9 bases between. CDR3 length: 12 residues. Germline lookup yields CDR1 SGHTA and CDR2 FQGNSA. MiXCR, applied by TCRdb to the PCR reads, yields one record per CDR3 protein. This sample yields some 6,600 distinct CDR3 sequences, of which about 30% are seen a single time; about 27% belongs to the top ten. The sequence was collected from a female donor with retroperitoneal liposarcoma. Sequencing was performed on tumor tissue. This sequence joins TRBV7-2 and TRBJ1-2; D gene ambiguous. The CDR3 region is CASSLSLGGYTF. In DNA form, the CDR3 reads TGTGCCAGCAGCTTAAGCTTGGGAGGCTACACCTTC.